The 21 T cell receptor beta chains presented below share a single source sample, sequenced in a study of beta chain features in type 1 diabetes. Reverse transcribing all isolated RNA meant expressed TCRB transcripts were sequenced. The data were produced by immunoSEQ multiplex PCR, yet TCRdb's version contains in-frame clones alone and is incomplete. Counted here are roughly 310,000 clones, approximately 11% occurring once; the ten biggest clones make up about 0.014%. Source material: naive CD4+ T cells from blood. Receptor source: a woman in her 30s in good health.

There are a few counts of this clone. The CDR3 protein is CASSHRAGLGNSYEQYF. Written as DNA, the CDR3 is TGCGCCAGCAGCCACAGAGCGGGATTGGGCAACTCCTACGAGCAGTACTTC. V gene TRBV4-1 combines with J gene TRBJ2-7; 7 nucleotides agree with TRBD2. CDR1 is MGHRA, CDR2 YSYEKL, per germline. CDR3 size: 17 residues. The ends lost 3 bases at V and 0 bases at J; junction bases unmatched: 11.

This clone turned up a few times. This chain joins TRBV28 and TRBJ1-1; maybe TRBD1 (6 bases). V gave up 7 bases and J gave up 0 bases, with 15 bases separating them. Germline assignment: CDR1 MDHEN and CDR2 SYDVKM. CDR3 length equals 15 residues. CDR3 coding DNA: TGTGCCAGCAACGAGCACGGACAGATGAACACTGAAGCTTTCTTT. It yields the protein CASNEHGQMNTEAFF.

The chain combines TRBV5-1 with TRBJ2-2; 7 nucleotides agree with TRBD1. This CDR3 spans 15 amino acids. CDR1 is SGHRS, CDR2 YFSETQ, per germline. J was trimmed by 6 bases and V by 6 bases; bases with no gene match: 11. CDR3 region: CASTPGGVRAGELFF. CDR3 coding DNA: TGCGCCAGCACGCCAGGGGGTGTGAGAGCCGGGGAGCTGTTTTTT.

This clone was picked up a small number of times. The junction differs from germline at one of its ends, possibly a read error. The chain has TRBV4-2 and TRBJ1-2, with 11 bases matching TRBD1. There are 13 residues in the CDR3. Germline lookup yields CDR1 LGHNA and CDR2 YNFKEQ. This chain's CDR3 is CASSQVDRGHSAF. The CDR3, as DNA: TGTGCCAGCAGCCAAGTGGACAGGGGGCACTCAGCCTTC.

The rearrangement joins TRBV9 to TRBJ1-1; TRBD1 aligns across 9 bases. Germline V gene lookup returns CDR1 SGDLS and CDR2 YYNGEE. The CDR3 totals 14 residues. The junction had 7 bases not matched to a gene; V was cut back by 4 bases and J by 6 bases. The CDR3 DNA reads as TGTGCCAGCAGCTTCGGACAGGGGAGTCCTGAAGCTTTCTTT. It yields the protein CASSFGQGSPEAFF. Full variable domain (rest looked up from reference TRBV9 and TRBJ1-1): DSGVTQTPKHLITATGQRVTLRCSPRSGDLSVYWYQQSLDQGLQFLIQYYNGEERAKGNILERFSAQQFPDLHSELNLSSLELGDSALYFCASSFGQGSPEAFFGQGTRLTVV.

CDR3 nucleotides: TGTGCCAGCTCACCAACACAGGAAAACATTCAGTACTTC. Amino acid sequence: CASSPTQENIQYF. The V gene is TRBV18, the J gene TRBJ2-4, with D perhaps matching TRBD1 (5 bases). This CDR3 region has 13 residues. V lost 2 bases to trimming and J lost 5 bases, with 7 bases between them. Looked up from germline, CDR1 is KGHSH and CDR2 is LQKENI. Complete variable domain (other parts from reference TRBV18 and TRBJ2-4): NAGVMQNPRHLVRRRGQEARLRCSPMKGHSHVYWYRQLPEEGLKFMVYLQKENIIDESGMPKERFSAEFPKEGPSILRIQQVVRGDSAAYFCASSPTQENIQYFGAGTRLSVL.

The chain joins TRBV5-6 to TRBJ1-1; D is unresolved. Germline lookup yields CDR1 SGHDT and CDR2 YYEEEE. The CDR3 is 15 residues long. V was cut by 2 bases and J by 6 bases, with 17 bases left in between. As DNA, the CDR3 is TGTGCCAGCAGCTTCTATGGGGAGGATCGCCCTGAAGCTTTCTTT. It codes for CASSFYGEDRPEAFF.

V gene TRBV6-5 combines with J gene TRBJ2-5, with 8 positions matching TRBD1. The germline V gene encodes CDR1 MNHEY and CDR2 SVGAGI. The CDR3 extends over 16 amino acids. V was clipped by 0 bases and J by 5 bases; unmatched bases: 8. CDR3 sequence reads: CASSYSLAGGRETQYF. CDR3 sequence (DNA): TGTGCCAGCAGTTACTCGCTCGCAGGGGGCCGGGAGACCCAGTACTTC.

In this sample, this clone turned up a few times. The sample has other DNA sequences that encode this CDR3 too. The chain carries TRBV18 and TRBJ2-3; 7 bases align to TRBD1. The CDR3 extends over 15 amino acids. V lost 3 bases to trimming and J lost 1 base; unmatched junction nucleotides: 4. Germline CDR1 KGHSH, CDR2 LQKENI. CDR3 in amino acids: CASSPGQAGTDTQYF. CDR3 in DNA: TGTGCCAGCTCACCTGGACAGGCGGGCACAGATACGCAGTATTTT.

V is TRBV4-1 and J is TRBJ2-7, with TRBD2 identical over 11 bases. CDR1 MGHRA and CDR2 YSYEKL come from the germline V gene. V was clipped by 1 base and J by 3 bases; unmatched bases: 8. The CDR3 is made up of 17 amino acids. The CDR3 region is CASSQGSTSGAFYEQYF. Here the CDR3 DNA reads TGCGCCAGCAGCCAAGGCTCGACTAGCGGGGCTTTCTACGAGCAGTACTTC.

This chain uses TRBV2 with TRBJ2-7; 8 positions match TRBD1. This CDR3 spans 13 amino acids. CDR1 SNHLY and CDR2 FYNNEI come from the germline V gene. V lost 5 bases, J lost 0 bases, and 0 bases stayed unmatched. CDR3 sequence: CASSTGGSYEQYF. CDR3 bases: TGTGCCAGCAGTACAGGGGGCTCCTACGAGCAGTACTTC.

This clone was picked up a small number of times. The rearrangement links TRBV29-1 to TRBJ2-7; D might be TRBD2 (6 bases). Per germline, CDR1 SQVTM and CDR2 ANQGSEA. V dropped 2 bases and J dropped 5 bases, with 13 bases sitting between them. The CDR3 consists of 13 residues. CDR3 bases: TGCAGCGTTGAACGAGCGGGCTTGGACGAGCAGTACTTC. Protein product: CSVERAGLDEQYF.

The chain has TRBV11-2 and TRBJ2-3; 9 bases map to TRBD1. Germline V gene lookup returns CDR1 SGHAT and CDR2 FQNNGV. The CDR3 is 16 residues long. Trimming took 5 bases from V and 0 from J; bases not matched to a gene: 6. This CDR3 is CASSPGTGSSTDTQYF. In DNA form, the CDR3 reads TGTGCCAGCAGCCCCGGGACAGGGAGTAGCACAGATACGCAGTATTTT. Full variable domain (missing parts from reference TRBV11-2 and TRBJ2-3): EAGVAQSPRYKIIEKRQSVAFWCNPISGHATLYWYQQILGQGPKLLIQFQNNGVVDDSQLPKDRFSAERLKGVDSTLKIQPAKLEDSAVYLCASSPGTGSSTDTQYFGPGTRLTVL.

This clone has a handful of counts. J is TRBJ2-7 and V is TRBV4-3; D uncertain. The CDR3 totals 16 residues. Looked up from germline, CDR1 is LGHNA and CDR2 is YSLEER. The V end lost 1 base, the J end lost 2 bases, and 15 bases lay between the germline ends. The DNA of the CDR3 is TGCGCCAGCAGCCAAGTGTACGGGTTGCTAGCCTACGAGCAGTACTTC. Its translation: CASSQVYGLLAYEQYF.

The J gene is TRBJ2-7, the V gene TRBV5-4; D may be TRBD1 (5 bases). V was shortened by 0 bases and J by 0 bases, with 7 bases between the two germline ends. CDR1 is SGHNT, CDR2 YYREEE, per germline (reference sequence). This CDR3 is 14 amino acids long. The CDR3 protein is CASSLGGISYEQYF. In DNA form, the CDR3 reads TGTGCCAGCAGCTTGGGGGGCATCTCCTACGAGCAGTACTTC. Filled out from reference TRBV5-4 and TRBJ2-7, the complete variable domain reads ETGVTQSPTHLIKTRGQQVTLRCSSQSGHNTVSWYQQALGQGPQFIFQYYREEENGRGNFPPRFSGLQFPNYSSELNVNALELDDSALYLCASSLGGISYEQYFGPGTRLTVT.

The rearrangement links TRBV7-9 to TRBJ2-6; possibly TRBD1 for D (6 bases). This CDR3 is 18 amino acids long. V was shortened by 3 bases and J by 6 bases, with 21 bases between the two germline ends. In germline, CDR1 is SEHNR, CDR2 FQNEAQ (reference sequence). CDR3 nucleotide sequence: TGTGCCAGCAGCTTCGAACGGACAGAGGTTCTAGAGGCCAACGTCCTGACTTTC. Translating it yields CASSFERTEVLEANVLTF. Using reference TRBV7-9 and TRBJ2-6 for the parts outside the CDR3, the full variable domain is DTGVSQNPRHKITKRGQNVTFRCDPISEHNRLYWYRQTLGQGPEFLTYFQNEAQLEKSRLLSDRFSAERPKGSFSTLEIQRTEQGDSAMYLCASSFERTEVLEANVLTFGAGSRLTVL.

This clone was detected only a few times. This chain uses TRBV5-4 with TRBJ2-2; D is unresolved. This CDR3 has 16 amino acids. CDR1 is SGHNT and CDR2 is YYREEE in the germline V gene (reference sequence). V dropped 4 bases and J dropped 2 bases, with 15 bases sitting between them. The CDR3 here is CASSPGGSLNTGELFF. The CDR3 region has the DNA TGTGCCAGCAGCCCCGGCGGTAGCCTAAACACCGGGGAGCTGTTTTTT.

Only a few counts were recorded for this clone. V usage is TRBV9 and J usage is TRBJ2-1, with D perhaps TRBD1 (5 bases). The CDR3 covers 15 residues. V was shortened by 2 bases and J by 0 bases, with 9 bases between the two germline ends. CDR1 is SGDLS, CDR2 YYNGEE, per germline. For the CDR3, the DNA is TGTGCCAGCAGCGTTGACCAGGGCTCCTACAATGAGCAGTTCTTC. Protein sequence: CASSVDQGSYNEQFF.

J is TRBJ2-1 and V is TRBV9; D not resolved. This CDR3 is built from 15 residues. With 0 bases removed from V and 4 bases from J, the gap between germline ends came to 11 bases. Germline V gene lookup returns CDR1 SGDLS and CDR2 YYNGEE. Here the CDR3 DNA reads TGTGCCAGCAGCGTAGCTTCGGCGACTTACAATGAGCAGTTCTTC. It specifies CASSVASATYNEQFF.

This clone has just a few counts. The chain is built from TRBV6-6 and TRBJ1-5; D might be TRBD1 (5 bases). CDR3 length: 15 residues. V gave up 6 bases and J gave up 6 bases, with 18 bases separating them. Germline lookup yields CDR1 MNHNY and CDR2 SVGAGI (reference sequence). The CDR3 region is CASRNPGALGQPQHF. As DNA, the CDR3 is TGTGCCAGCAGGAACCCTGGGGCCCTTGGTCAGCCCCAGCATTTT.

This rearrangement joins TRBV5-6 to TRBJ1-2; D is undetermined. Germline V gene sequence: CDR1 SGHDT, CDR2 YYEEEE. The CDR3 contains 14 residues. The V end was cut by 4 bases, the J end by 4 bases, with 14 bases between. CDR3 amino acids: CASSGGRRLYGYTF. The CDR3, as DNA: TGTGCCAGCAGCGGAGGACGCCGACTCTATGGCTACACCTTC.